Below, 22 T cell receptor beta chains from the same sample are listed, as sequenced in a study of cytomegalovirus exposure and HLA in healthy donors. 60 Vbeta and 13 Jbeta primers were used in PCR. The data were produced by immunoSEQ multiplex PCR, yet TCRdb's version contains in-frame clones alone and is incomplete. The sample has approximately 85,000 clones, approximately 65% seen once. Sequencing was performed on PBMCs. These receptors came from a woman aged 25 to 39 in good health and CMV-seropositive.

CDR3 sequence (DNA): TGTGCCAGCAGCCAGGACACCACTAACTATGGCTACACCTTC. Residues: CASSQDTTNYGYTF. The V gene is TRBV14, the J gene TRBJ1-2, with D possibly matching TRBD1 (5 bases). With 3 bases removed from V and 0 bases from J, the gap between germline ends came to 8 bases. Germline V gene lookup returns CDR1 SGHDN and CDR2 FVKESK. This CDR3 contains 14 residues.

The chain is built from TRBV25-1 and TRBJ1-2; D is unresolved. CDR1 is MGHDK, CDR2 SYGVNS, per germline. Trimming shortened V by 2 bases and J by 5 bases, and 9 bases separated the two germline ends. The CDR3 is made up of 13 amino acids. For the CDR3, the DNA is TGTGCCAGCAGTGAAGGTCGGAGTTATGGCTACACCTTC. Translation: CASSEGRSYGYTF.

This clone appeared once. The rearrangement links TRBV7-2 to TRBJ2-6; maybe TRBD2 (6 bases). Trimming removed 3 bases at V and 3 bases at J, with 9 bases between. The CDR3 extends over 15 amino acids. Germline V gives CDR1 SGHTA, CDR2 FQGNSA. The CDR3 coding sequence is TGTGCCAGCAGCTTTCAGGGAGGTGGGGCCAACGTCCTGACTTTC. Translating it yields CASSFQGGGANVLTF.

This clone has only a few counts. V usage is TRBV15 and J usage is TRBJ1-2; maybe TRBD1 (6 bases). Germline assignment: CDR1 LNHNV and CDR2 YYDKDF (reference sequence). CDR3 length equals 14 residues. V was pared by 4 bases and J by 4 bases, with 13 bases between. The CDR3 reads CATSKYTGPYGYTF. The CDR3 region has the DNA TGTGCCACCAGCAAATACACAGGGCCCTATGGCTACACCTTC.

The chain couples TRBV6-1 to TRBJ1-1; D possibly corresponds to TRBD1 (6 bases). Trimming removed 5 bases at V and 2 bases at J, with 12 bases between. Germline CDR1 reads MNHNS; CDR2 reads SASEGT. The length of the CDR3 is 14 residues. In DNA form, the CDR3 reads TGTGCCAGCAGTCTAGGGGGGGGCAACACTGAAGCTTTCTTT. Its protein is CASSLGGGNTEAFF.

J is TRBJ2-2 and V is TRBV19; D unresolved. The CDR3 length is 12 residues. The germline V gene encodes CDR1 LNHDA and CDR2 SQIVND (reference sequence). The germline V and J ends were trimmed by 4 bases and 6 bases, with 6 bases remaining between them. CDR3 nucleotide sequence: TGTGCCAGTAGTAGGGCCGCCGGGGAGCTGTTTTTT. Translation: CASSRAAGELFF. The whole variable domain, filled in from reference TRBV19 and TRBJ2-2, reads DGGITQSPKYLFRKEGQNVTLSCEQNLNHDAMYWYRQDPGQGLRLIYYSQIVNDFQKGDIAEGYSVSREKKESFPLTVTSAQKNPTAFYLCASSRAAGELFFGEGSRLTVL.

The V call is TRBV7-2, the J call TRBJ2-7; the match to TRBD2 covers 9 bases. Germline V gives CDR1 SGHTA, CDR2 FQGNSA. The CDR3 is made up of 15 amino acids. The V gene end was trimmed by 4 bases and the J gene end by 2 bases; junction bases not matched to a gene: 6. The CDR3 reads CASSSSSGATYEQYF. CDR3 DNA: TGTGCCAGCAGCTCGTCTAGCGGGGCGACCTACGAGCAGTACTTC.

The rearrangement uses TRBV19 and TRBJ1-6; TRBD1 might be the D (6 bases). Germline V CDR1 and CDR2: LNHDA, SQIVND (reference sequence). CDR3 size: 13 residues. V was cut by 7 bases and J by 4 bases, with 8 bases left in between. CDR3 sequence (DNA): TGTGCCAGTAAGGGGACATATAATTCACCCCTCCACTTT. Protein: CASKGTYNSPLHF. Full variable domain (missing parts from reference TRBV19 and TRBJ1-6): DGGITQSPKYLFRKEGQNVTLSCEQNLNHDAMYWYRQDPGQGLRLIYYSQIVNDFQKGDIAEGYSVSREKKESFPLTVTSAQKNPTAFYLCASKGTYNSPLHFGNGTRLTVT.

The V and J genes are TRBV6-6 and TRBJ1-5; D is ambiguous. The CDR3 is made up of 15 amino acids. Germline CDR1 reads MNHNY; CDR2 reads SVGAGI (reference sequence). V was trimmed by 4 bases and J by 2 bases, leaving 12 bases between them. The CDR3 coding sequence is TGTGCCAGCAGTTTCCCGGGGTGGGGCAATCAGCCCCAGCATTTT. It yields the protein CASSFPGWGNQPQHF.

As to this clone: At one boundary the junction diverges from the germline segment, which might be a read error. This sequence joins TRBV2 and TRBJ2-7; possibly TRBD1 for D (6 bases). CDR3 length equals 13 residues. Germline lookup yields CDR1 SNHLY and CDR2 FYNNEI. DNA of the CDR3: TGTGCCAGCAAGGCAGGGGTAATTTACGAGCAGCACTTC. It encodes CASKAGVIYEQHF.

The chain recombines TRBV5-1 with TRBJ2-5, with 9 positions matching TRBD2. With the DNA end fitting TRBJ2-7 better, the J assignment may be wrong. Germline values: CDR1 SGHRS, CDR2 YFSETQ. CDR3 size: 16 residues. CDR3 nucleotides: TGCGCCAGCAGCTTGGCCCCGACTAGCGGCGCCTACGAGCAGTACTTC. The encoded protein is CASSLAPTSGAYEQYF.

The chain recombines TRBV28 with TRBJ1-1; 7 nucleotides align to TRBD1. The V and J ends lost 1 base and 4 bases, in that order; junction bases with no gene match: 9. The germline V gene has CDR1 MDHEN and CDR2 SYDVKM. The CDR3 is 16 residues long. The CDR3 DNA follows: TGTGCCAGCAGTTTATTTGGACAGGCCTTAGGCACTGAAGCTTTCTTT. Its translation is CASSLFGQALGTEAFF. The full variable domain, with the rest looked up from reference TRBV28 and TRBJ1-1, is DVKVTQSSRYLVKRTGEKVFLECVQDMDHENMFWYRQDPGLGLRLIYFSYDVKMKEKGDIPEGYSVSREKKERFSLILESASTNQTSMYLCASSLFGQALGTEAFFGQGTRLTVV.

The CDR3 region is CASRSYEQYF. DNA for the CDR3: TGTGCCAGCCGGTCCTACGAGCAGTACTTC. The chain couples TRBV2 to TRBJ2-7; D unclear. The germline V gene has CDR1 SNHLY and CDR2 FYNNEI. Trimming pared 8 bases from V and 1 base from J, leaving 3 bases between. The CDR3 consists of 10 residues.

The sample holds one count of this clone. The V gene is TRBV7-2, the J gene TRBJ2-1; 8 nucleotides agree with TRBD2. V lost 1 base, J lost 9 bases, and 5 bases stayed unmatched. This CDR3 region has 14 residues. Per the germline V gene, CDR1 is SGHTA and CDR2 is FQGNSA. The chain's CDR3 is CASSLVGLDSEQFF. In nucleotides, the CDR3 is TGTGCCAGCAGCTTAGTGGGACTAGATTCTGAGCAGTTCTTC.

The chain uses TRBV7-3 and TRBJ1-2; 8 nucleotides align to TRBD1. Germline V lookup: CDR1 SGHTA, CDR2 FQGTGA. The CDR3 is 14 amino acids. With 4 bases clipped from V and 4 bases from J, the junction kept 5 bases outside the gene matches. CDR3 protein: CASSSGQGGYGYTF. Here the CDR3 DNA reads TGTGCCAGCAGCTCCGGACAGGGCGGCTATGGCTACACCTTC. Based on the CDR3 plus reference TRBV7-3 and TRBJ1-2, the full variable domain is GAGVSQTPSNKVTEKGKYVELRCDPISGHTALYWYRQSLGQGPEFLIYFQGTGAADDSGLPNDRFFAVRPEGSVSTLKIQRTERGDSAVYLCASSSGQGGYGYTFGSGTRLTVV.

The sample holds many counts of this clone. The chain uses TRBV5-5 and TRBJ1-1; TRBD1 might be the D (5 bases). The length of the CDR3 is 14 residues. Germline loops: CDR1 SGHKS, CDR2 YYEKEE (reference sequence). The germline V and J ends were trimmed by 4 bases and 3 bases, with 13 bases remaining between them. For the CDR3, the DNA is TGTGCCAGCAGCGTCCTAGGGGAGGACACTGAAGCTTTCTTT. Its translation is CASSVLGEDTEAFF.

The chain recombines TRBV27 with TRBJ2-5; tentatively, D is TRBD2 (6 bases). The V gene's germline CDR1 is MNHEY and CDR2 SMNVEV (reference sequence). V lost 4 bases, J lost 9 bases, and 12 bases lay in between. This CDR3 is 12 amino acids long. The CDR3 bases are TGTGCCAGCAGTTCCCTACGGGGGTCCCAGTACTTC. It is translated as CASSSLRGSQYF.

The genes are TRBV28 and TRBJ2-3, with TRBD2 identical over 10 bases. The CDR3 contains 17 residues. Germline values: CDR1 MDHEN, CDR2 SYDVKM. With V trimmed by 8 bases and J by 3 bases, 14 bases remained unmatched. The CDR3 is CASPPPSGGRRTDTQYF. The CDR3, as DNA: TGTGCCAGCCCTCCTCCTAGCGGGGGCCGGAGGACAGATACGCAGTATTTT.

The chain uses TRBV28 and TRBJ2-1; 8 nucleotides line up with TRBD2. The V gene's germline CDR1 is MDHEN and CDR2 SYDVKM. Losses at the gene ends were 6 bases for V and 5 bases for J; bases not matched to a gene: 12. The CDR3 runs 16 residues. Written as DNA, the CDR3 is TGTGCCAGCAGCACCGAGGGCGGGGGGCAAGACAATGAGCAGTTCTTC. Protein: CASSTEGGGQDNEQFF.

The chain has TRBV4-3 and TRBJ2-3; the D gene is possibly TRBD1 (5 bases). Germline V gives CDR1 LGHNA, CDR2 YSLEER. V lost 5 bases and J 6 bases, leaving 21 bases between the germline ends. This CDR3 has 16 residues. The CDR3 region has the DNA TGCGCCAGCAGCACACCCCCCAGGGCGCCCGAGGATACGCAGTATTTT. Encoded protein: CASSTPPRAPEDTQYF.

This clone was seen a handful of times. The V and J genes are TRBV5-1 and TRBJ1-5; D ambiguous. V shed 0 bases and J shed 5 bases, with 9 bases lying between them. There are 14 residues in the CDR3. The V gene's germline CDR1 is SGHRS and CDR2 YFSETQ. The CDR3 bases are TGCGCCAGCAGCTTGGAGCCCGGGGATCAGCCCCAGCATTTT. It encodes CASSLEPGDQPQHF. The full variable domain, in which reference TRBV5-1 and TRBJ1-5 provide the parts outside the CDR3, is KAGVTQTPRYLIKTRGQQVTLSCSPISGHRSVSWYQQTPGQGLQFLFEYFSETQRNKGNFPGRFSGRQFSNSRSEMNVSTLELGDSALYLCASSLEPGDQPQHFGDGTRLSIL.

This clone was seen just once. The chain employs TRBV7-2 and TRBJ2-7; D uncertain. CDR3 size: 14 residues. V lost 1 base, J lost 2 bases, and 9 bases lay in between. CDR1 and CDR2 from the germline V gene are SGHTA and FQGNSA. The CDR3 is CASSLVVPAYEQYF. CDR3 coding DNA: TGTGCCAGCAGCTTAGTCGTTCCAGCCTACGAGCAGTACTTC. Variable domain in full (rest from reference TRBV7-2 and TRBJ2-7): GAGVSQSPSNKVTEKGKDVELRCDPISGHTALYWYRQSLGQGLEFLIYFQGNSAPDKSGLPSDRFSAERTGGSVSTLTIQRTQQEDSAVYLCASSLVVPAYEQYFGPGTRLTVT.